This T cell receptor beta chain originates from a study of tumor and adjacent non-tumor tissue in lung cancer. Study in general: Stage I to III disease affected 9 to 10 men and roughly five women aged 31 to 76.

No cell sorting was done before RNA was extracted from the tissue. Newly diagnosed lung cancer patients had thoracic surgery in China, August–November 2014, without prior chemotherapy. Regarding the study as a whole: Tumor tissue had significantly higher TCR diversity than normal lung.

This CDR3 is 21 amino acids long. Germline CDR1 is LGHNA and CDR2 is YSLEER. J lost 4 bases, V lost 3 bases, and 21 bases had no gene match. The library came from three nested PCR rounds adapted from ARM-PCR protocols. TCRdb ran MiXCR on the multiplex PCR reads and lists one entry per CDR3 protein. The sample has under 150,000 distinct CDR3 sequences; roughly 67% are singletons. This clonotype was counted many times. Its antigen remains unknown. The material sequenced was lung tumor tissue. V is TRBV4-3 and J is TRBJ2-2, with 9 bases matching TRBD2. The sequence derives from a man in his thirties or forties with non-small cell lung cancer. Written as DNA, the CDR3 is TGCGCCAGCAGCCAGCCGGCCGGGACTAGCTCAAAGCAACGACTCACCGGGGAGCTGTTTTTT. This sequence encodes CASSQPAGTSSKQRLTGELFF.